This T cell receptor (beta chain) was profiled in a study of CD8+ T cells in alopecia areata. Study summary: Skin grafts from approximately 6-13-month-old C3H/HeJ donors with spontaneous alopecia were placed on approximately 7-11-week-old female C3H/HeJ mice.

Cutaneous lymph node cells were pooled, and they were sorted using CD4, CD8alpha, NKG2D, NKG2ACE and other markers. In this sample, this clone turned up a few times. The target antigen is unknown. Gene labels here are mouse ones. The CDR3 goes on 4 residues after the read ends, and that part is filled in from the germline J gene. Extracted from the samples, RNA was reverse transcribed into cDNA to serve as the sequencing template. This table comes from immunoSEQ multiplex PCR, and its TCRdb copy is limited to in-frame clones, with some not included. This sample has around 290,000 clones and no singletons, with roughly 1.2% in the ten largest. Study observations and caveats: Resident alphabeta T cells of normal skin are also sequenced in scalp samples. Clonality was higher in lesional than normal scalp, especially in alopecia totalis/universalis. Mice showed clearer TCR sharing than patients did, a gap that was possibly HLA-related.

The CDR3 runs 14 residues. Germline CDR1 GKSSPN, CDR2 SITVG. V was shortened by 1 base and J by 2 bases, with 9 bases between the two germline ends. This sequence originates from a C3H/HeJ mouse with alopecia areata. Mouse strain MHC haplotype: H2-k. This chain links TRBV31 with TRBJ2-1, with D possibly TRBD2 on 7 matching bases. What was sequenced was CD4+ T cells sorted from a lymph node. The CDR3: CAWSRGGDYAEQFF. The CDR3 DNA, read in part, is TGTGCCTGGAGTCGAGGGGGGGACTATGCT.